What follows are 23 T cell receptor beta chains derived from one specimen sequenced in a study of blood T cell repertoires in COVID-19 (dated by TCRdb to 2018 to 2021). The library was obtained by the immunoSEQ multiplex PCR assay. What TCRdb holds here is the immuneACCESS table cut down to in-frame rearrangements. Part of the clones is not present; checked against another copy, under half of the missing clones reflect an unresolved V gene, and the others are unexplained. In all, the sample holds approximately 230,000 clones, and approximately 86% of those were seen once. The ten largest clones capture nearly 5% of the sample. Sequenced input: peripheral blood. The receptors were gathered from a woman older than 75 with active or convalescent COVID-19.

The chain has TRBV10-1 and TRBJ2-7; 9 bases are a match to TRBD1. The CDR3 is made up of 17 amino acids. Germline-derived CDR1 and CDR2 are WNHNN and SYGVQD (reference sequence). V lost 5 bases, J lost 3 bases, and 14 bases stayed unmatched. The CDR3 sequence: CASSPPGQGSSYYEQYF. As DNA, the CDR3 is TGCGCCAGCAGTCCTCCGGGACAGGGTAGTTCTTACTACGAGCAGTACTTC.

The CDR3 DNA sequence: TGCGCCAGCAACCTGATCCGGAGTTCACCCCTCCACTTT. This codes for CASNLIRSSPLHF. The gene calls are TRBV4-1 and TRBJ1-6; no firm D call. Deletions cut 7 bases from V and 9 bases from J, with 13 bases between. The CDR3 totals 13 residues. The germline gives CDR1 MGHRA, CDR2 YSYEKL.

CDR3 nucleotide sequence: TGTGCCAGTTCGACACTAGAGTACACAGATACGCAGTATTTT. Amino acid sequence: CASSTLEYTDTQYF. J is TRBJ2-3 and V is TRBV19; a weak D match, TRBD2 (5 bases). Trimming left V 8 bases short and J 2 bases short, with 14 bases between. CDR1 and CDR2 (germline): LNHDA, SQIVND (reference sequence). This CDR3 has 14 residues. Drawing the rest from reference TRBV19 and TRBJ2-3, the complete variable domain is DGGITQSPKYLFRKEGQNVTLSCEQNLNHDAMYWYRQDPGQGLRLIYYSQIVNDFQKGDIAEGYSVSREKKESFPLTVTSAQKNPTAFYLCASSTLEYTDTQYFGPGTRLTVL.

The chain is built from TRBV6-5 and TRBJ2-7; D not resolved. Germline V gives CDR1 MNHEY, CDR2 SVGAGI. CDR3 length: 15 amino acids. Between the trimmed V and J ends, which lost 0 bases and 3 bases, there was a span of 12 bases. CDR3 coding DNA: TGTGCCAGCAGTTACTCGCGATCCGGCGGCTACGAGCAGTACTTC. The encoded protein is CASSYSRSGGYEQYF.

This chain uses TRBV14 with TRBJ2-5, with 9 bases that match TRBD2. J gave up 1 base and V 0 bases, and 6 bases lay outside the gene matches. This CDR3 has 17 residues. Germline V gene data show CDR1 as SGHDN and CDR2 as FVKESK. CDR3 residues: CASSQDTLAGFQETQYF. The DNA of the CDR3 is TGTGCCAGCAGCCAAGATACGCTAGCGGGGTTCCAAGAGACCCAGTACTTC.

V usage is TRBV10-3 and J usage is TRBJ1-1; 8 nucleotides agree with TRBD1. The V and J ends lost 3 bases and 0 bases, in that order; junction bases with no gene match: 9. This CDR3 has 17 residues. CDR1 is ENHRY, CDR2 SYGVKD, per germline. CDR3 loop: CAISESPGQELNTEAFF. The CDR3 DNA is TGTGCCATCAGTGAAAGTCCGGGACAGGAACTGAACACTGAAGCTTTCTTT.

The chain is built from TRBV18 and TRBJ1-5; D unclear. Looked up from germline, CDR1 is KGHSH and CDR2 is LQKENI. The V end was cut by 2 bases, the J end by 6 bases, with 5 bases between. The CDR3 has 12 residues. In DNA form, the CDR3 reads TGTGCCAGCTCACCAGGGCCTCAGCCCCAGCATTTT. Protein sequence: CASSPGPQPQHF.

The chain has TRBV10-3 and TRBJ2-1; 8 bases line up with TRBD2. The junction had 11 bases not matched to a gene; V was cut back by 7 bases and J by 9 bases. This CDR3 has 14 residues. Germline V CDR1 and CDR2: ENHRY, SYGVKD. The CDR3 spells CAIKVAGSQGEQFF. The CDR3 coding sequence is TGTGCCATCAAAGTAGCGGGGTCGCAGGGTGAGCAGTTCTTC.

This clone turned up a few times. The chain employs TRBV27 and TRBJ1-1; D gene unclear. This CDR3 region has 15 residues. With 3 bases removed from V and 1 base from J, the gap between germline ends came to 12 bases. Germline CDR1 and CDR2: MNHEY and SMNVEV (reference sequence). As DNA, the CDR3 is TGTGCCAGCAGTTTTAACATCGATCGGAACACTGAAGCTTTCTTT. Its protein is CASSFNIDRNTEAFF.

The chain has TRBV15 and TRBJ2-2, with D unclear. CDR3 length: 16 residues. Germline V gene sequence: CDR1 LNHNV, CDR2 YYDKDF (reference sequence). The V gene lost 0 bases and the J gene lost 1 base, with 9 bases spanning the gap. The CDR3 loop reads CATSRDRPVNTGELFF. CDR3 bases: TGTGCCACCAGCAGAGATCGTCCAGTGAACACCGGGGAGCTGTTTTTT.

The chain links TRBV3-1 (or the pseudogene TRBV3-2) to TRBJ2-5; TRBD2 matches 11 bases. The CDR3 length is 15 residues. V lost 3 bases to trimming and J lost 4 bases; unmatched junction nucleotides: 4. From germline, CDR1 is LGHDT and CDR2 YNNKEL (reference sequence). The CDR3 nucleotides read TGTGCCAGCAGCCACACTAGCGGGGGACTAGAGACCCAGTACTTC. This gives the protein CASSHTSGGLETQYF.

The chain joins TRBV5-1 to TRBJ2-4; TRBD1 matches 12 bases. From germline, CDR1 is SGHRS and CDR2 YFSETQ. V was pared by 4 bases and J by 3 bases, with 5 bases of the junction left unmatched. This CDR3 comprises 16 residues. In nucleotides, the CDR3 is TGCGCCAGCAGCCTGGGACAGGGGGCTGTCAAAAACATTCAGTACTTC. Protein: CASSLGQGAVKNIQYF.

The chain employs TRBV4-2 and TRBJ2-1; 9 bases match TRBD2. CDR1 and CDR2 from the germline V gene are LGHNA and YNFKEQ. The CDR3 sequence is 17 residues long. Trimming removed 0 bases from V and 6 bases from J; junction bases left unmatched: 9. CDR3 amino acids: CASSQDLSGLASNEQFF. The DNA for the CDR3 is TGTGCCAGCAGCCAAGATCTCTCGGGACTAGCATCCAATGAGCAGTTCTTC.

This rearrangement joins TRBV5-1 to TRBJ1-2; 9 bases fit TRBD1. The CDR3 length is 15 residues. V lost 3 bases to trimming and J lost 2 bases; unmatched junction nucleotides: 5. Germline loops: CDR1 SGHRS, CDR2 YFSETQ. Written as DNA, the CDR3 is TGCGCCAGCAGCTCAAACGACAGGGGGAACTATGGCTACACCTTC. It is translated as CASSSNDRGNYGYTF.

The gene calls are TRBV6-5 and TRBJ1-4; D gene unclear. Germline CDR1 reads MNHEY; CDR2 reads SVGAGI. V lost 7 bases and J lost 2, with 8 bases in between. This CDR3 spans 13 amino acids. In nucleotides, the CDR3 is TGTGCCAGCAACTCCCTGACTAATGAAAAACTGTTTTTT. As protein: CASNSLTNEKLFF.

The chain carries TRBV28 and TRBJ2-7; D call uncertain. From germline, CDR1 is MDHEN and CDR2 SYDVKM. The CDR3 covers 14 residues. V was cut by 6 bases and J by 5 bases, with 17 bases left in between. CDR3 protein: CASSPRLLIHEQYF. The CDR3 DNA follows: TGTGCCAGCAGCCCTCGACTCCTGATCCACGAGCAGTACTTC.

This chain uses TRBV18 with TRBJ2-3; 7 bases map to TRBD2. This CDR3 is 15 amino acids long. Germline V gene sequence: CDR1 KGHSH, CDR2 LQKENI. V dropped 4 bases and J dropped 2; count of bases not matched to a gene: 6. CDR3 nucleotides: TGTGCCAGCTCACAGATCAGCGGGATCACAGATACGCAGTATTTT. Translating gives CASSQISGITDTQYF.

The CDR3 spells CASRVAGDGGELFF. CDR3 nucleotides: TGCGCCAGCAGGGTAGCGGGGGATGGCGGGGAGCTGTTTTTT. V and J are TRBV10-1 and TRBJ2-2; TRBD2 matches 9 bases. Germline V gene data show CDR1 as WNHNN and CDR2 as SYGVQD (reference sequence). The CDR3 totals 14 residues. V lost 6 bases and J lost 7; bases outside the gene matches: 6.

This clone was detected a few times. The CDR3 here is CASSPPPGQGREQYF. CDR3 DNA sequence: TGTGCCAGCAGCCCGCCTCCAGGACAGGGTCGGGAGCAGTACTTC. The V call is TRBV3-1 (or the pseudogene TRBV3-2), the J call TRBJ2-7, with TRBD1 identical over 8 bases. This CDR3 has 15 amino acids. Trimming took 4 bases from V and 7 from J; bases not matched to a gene: 12. Germline V gives CDR1 LGHDT, CDR2 YNNKEL (reference sequence).

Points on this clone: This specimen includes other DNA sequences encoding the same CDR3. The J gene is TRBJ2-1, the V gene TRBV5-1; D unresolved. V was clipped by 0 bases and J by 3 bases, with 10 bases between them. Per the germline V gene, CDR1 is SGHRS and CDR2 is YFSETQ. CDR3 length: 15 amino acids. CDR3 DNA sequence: TGCGCCAGCAGCTTGGCCTCCGGTAGCTACAATGAGCAGTTCTTC. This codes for CASSLASGSYNEQFF.

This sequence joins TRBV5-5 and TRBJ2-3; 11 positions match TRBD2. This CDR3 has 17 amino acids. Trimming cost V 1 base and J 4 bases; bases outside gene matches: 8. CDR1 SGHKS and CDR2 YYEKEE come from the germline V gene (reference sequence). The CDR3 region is CASSLYDSGRAADTQYF. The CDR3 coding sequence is TGTGCCAGCAGCTTGTATGATAGCGGGAGGGCCGCAGATACGCAGTATTTT.

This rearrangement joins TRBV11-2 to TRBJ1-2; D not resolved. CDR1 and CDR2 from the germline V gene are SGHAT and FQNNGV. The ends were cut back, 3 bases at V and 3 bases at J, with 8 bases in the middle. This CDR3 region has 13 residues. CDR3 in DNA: TGTGCCAGCAGCTTGGGCGGGTACTATGGCTACACCTTC. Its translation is CASSLGGYYGYTF.

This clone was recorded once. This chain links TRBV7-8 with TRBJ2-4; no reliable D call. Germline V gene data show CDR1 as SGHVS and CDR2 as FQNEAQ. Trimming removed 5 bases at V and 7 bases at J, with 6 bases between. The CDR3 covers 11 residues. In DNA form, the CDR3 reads TGTGCCAGCAGCCCGCAGAACATTCAGTACTTC. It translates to CASSPQNIQYF.